This TCR beta chain derives from a study of OX40 agonist ivuxolimab in advanced cancers. The germline gives CDR1 SGHVS, CDR2 FQNEAQ. CDR3 length: 18 amino acids. V gave up 3 bases and J gave up 0 bases, with 17 bases separating them. Some clones are missing from TCRdb's copy, which holds only in-frame ones; the method was immunoSEQ multiplex PCR. The table includes about 64,000 clones, around four fifths detected once. The chain has TRBV7-8 and TRBJ2-2, with a weak D call TRBD2 (6 bases). The sample was CD4+ or CD8+ T cells sorted from blood, taken in a trial of the OX40 agonist ivuxolimab. This TCR derives from an adult with an advanced solid tumor such as melanoma, head and neck, liver or kidney cancer. Here the CDR3 reads CASSFLGGSTTNTGELFF. The CDR3 nucleotides read TGTGCCAGCAGCTTCCTGGGGGGATCGACGACGAACACCGGGGAGCTGTTTTTT.